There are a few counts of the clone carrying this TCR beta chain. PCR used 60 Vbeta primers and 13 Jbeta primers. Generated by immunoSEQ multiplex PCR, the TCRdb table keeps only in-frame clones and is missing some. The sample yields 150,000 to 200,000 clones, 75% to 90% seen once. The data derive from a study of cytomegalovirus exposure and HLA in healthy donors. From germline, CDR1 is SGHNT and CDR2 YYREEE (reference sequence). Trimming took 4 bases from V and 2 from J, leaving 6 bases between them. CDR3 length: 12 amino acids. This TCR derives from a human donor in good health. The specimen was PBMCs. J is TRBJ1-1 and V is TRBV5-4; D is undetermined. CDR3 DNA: TGTGCCAGCAGCCTATCCAACACTGAAGCTTTCTTT. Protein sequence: CASSLSNTEAFF.